This T cell receptor beta chain is from a study of T cell responses to AZD1222 COVID-19 vaccine. Study-level points and caveats: Spike-spanning, vaccine-associated CD4 TCRs were dominant at 160-218 and 743-854.

The CDR3 sequence is 13 residues long. CDR1 is LGHNT, CDR2 FRNRAP, per germline. J gave up 11 bases and V 1 base, and 6 bases lay outside the gene matches. In the case of this clone: Its specificity is unknown.

Here immunoSEQ multiplex PCR was the method, and the copy in TCRdb shows in-frame clones only, minus some. The data show fewer than 95,000 clones, approximately 90% seen once. The starting material was peripheral blood, obtained 28 days after the second AZD1222 dose. V gene TRBV12-5 combines with J gene TRBJ1-1, with 8 positions matching TRBD1. The sequence was obtained from an adult who received the AZD1222 COVID-19 vaccine. CDR3 sequence reads: CASGLGQGSKAFF. The CDR3 DNA follows: TGTGCTAGTGGTTTGGGACAGGGGAGTAAGGCTTTCTTT.